The clone carrying this T cell receptor beta chain was seen just once. Its target is not known. V was clipped by 9 bases and J by 8 bases, with 28 bases between them. From germline, CDR1 is SGHVS and CDR2 FQNEAQ. There are 16 residues in the CDR3. Repertoires were generated with immunoSEQ multiplex PCR, while TCRdb's copy carries only in-frame clones and drops some. The profile shows about 32,000 clones, roughly 90% of them singletons. These data belong to a study of monozygotic twins with cystic fibrosis. Study results and caveats: V usage most resembled the co-twin in 13 of 16 pairs. Nucleotide-identical clonotype sharing was significantly higher within monozygotic CF twin pairs than between unrelated CF individuals. The repertoire was suggested to be naive-dominated, clonality median around 0.0095. Age, concordance and disease severity did not associate with shared CDR3 numbers.

Material for sequencing was blood. The source is a girl aged 2-10 years with cystic fibrosis. The V gene is TRBV7-8, the J gene TRBJ1-2; TRBD1 is a possible D gene (6 bases). CDR3 nucleotides: TGTGCCAGTGCCCCCGGGGGCCCGGGTAGAGCAGGAGGCTACACCTTC. Translated: CASAPGGPGRAGGYTF.